This T cell receptor beta chain was identified during a study of beta chain features in type 1 diabetes. General study points: TCRB CDR3s from Type 1 diabetes patients were moderately but significantly shorter in all four CD4+ subsets.

In this sample, this clone turned up many times. What it binds is not known. What was sequenced were expressed TCRB transcripts, since all of the isolated RNA had been reverse transcribed. Produced via immunoSEQ multiplex PCR; TCRdb's table is partial and in-frame only. The sample carries some 120,000 clones, around 15% recorded once. The V and J ends lost 5 bases and 0 bases respectively, with 2 bases between them. Germline values: CDR1 SNHLY, CDR2 FYNNEI. This CDR3 comprises 13 residues. The receptor was isolated from a man aged 18-30 years with type 1 diabetes. This chain joins TRBV2 and TRBJ2-6, with D hard to call. What was sequenced was central memory CD4+ T cells from blood. CDR3 sequence (DNA): TGTGCCAGCAGTAACTCTGGGGCCAACGTCCTGACTTTC. It codes for CASSNSGANVLTF.